This entry lists 13 T cell receptor beta chains sequenced from one sample in a study of Ad26.COV2.S vaccination and SARS-CoV-2 variants. Produced via immunoSEQ multiplex PCR; TCRdb's table is partial and in-frame only. Of some 450,000 clones listed, 90% are singletons. Specified treatment: around 19 received Ad26.COV2.S at low or high dose, single or two shots; 5 received placebo; per-sample allocation not given. Day 63 after the first vaccine or placebo injection was the time point for sampling. Sample: peripheral blood, taken in a trial of Ad26.COV2.S vaccine versus placebo. The source of these receptors is a person aged 18-60 years who received the Ad26.COV2.S COVID-19 vaccine or a placebo.

This chain links TRBV5-1 with TRBJ2-3, with 12 bases identical to TRBD2. With V trimmed by 0 bases and J by 4 bases, 3 bases remained unmatched. This CDR3 is 16 amino acids long. Germline V gives CDR1 SGHRS, CDR2 YFSETQ. The CDR3 region has the DNA TGCGCCAGCAGCTTGGAACTAGCGGGAGGTGCAGATACGCAGTATTTT. The encoded protein is CASSLELAGGADTQYF.

This clone was picked up one time. The chain combines TRBV20-1 with TRBJ2-3, with D possibly matching TRBD2 (6 bases). V was clipped by 3 bases and J by 1 base, with 11 bases between them. Germline loops: CDR1 DFQATT, CDR2 SNEGSKA (reference sequence). CDR3 length: 14 residues. The chain's CDR3 is CSASSGEGTDTQYF. CDR3 sequence (DNA): TGCAGTGCTAGTTCCGGGGAGGGCACAGATACGCAGTATTTT.

This chain links TRBV9 with TRBJ1-1, with D tentatively TRBD1 (6 bases). Germline V gene sequence: CDR1 SGDLS, CDR2 YYNGEE. The CDR3 has 15 residues. V lost 0 bases to trimming and J lost 2 bases, with 11 bases between them. The CDR3 here is CASSVGGAINTEAFF. CDR3 bases: TGTGCCAGCAGCGTAGGGGGGGCCATTAACACTGAAGCTTTCTTT.

The V call is TRBV4-1, the J call TRBJ2-1, with TRBD2 identical over 7 bases. This CDR3 contains 17 residues. With V trimmed by 0 bases and J by 0 bases, 5 bases remained unmatched. Germline V gives CDR1 MGHRA, CDR2 YSYEKL. DNA of the CDR3: TGCGCCAGCAGCCAAGATACCAGCGGGAACTCCTACAATGAGCAGTTCTTC. Amino acid sequence: CASSQDTSGNSYNEQFF.

This chain connects TRBV28 to TRBJ1-1; D uncertain. CDR1 is MDHEN, CDR2 SYDVKM, per germline. The CDR3 length is 16 residues. Trimming left V 3 bases short and J 3 bases short, with 17 bases between. Written as DNA, the CDR3 is TGTGCCAGCAGTTTTCCCCCCCCCGGGAATCACACTGAAGCTTTCTTT. Amino acid sequence: CASSFPPPGNHTEAFF. The full variable domain, rest sourced from reference TRBV28 and TRBJ1-1, is DVKVTQSSRYLVKRTGEKVFLECVQDMDHENMFWYRQDPGLGLRLIYFSYDVKMKEKGDIPEGYSVSREKKERFSLILESASTNQTSMYLCASSFPPPGNHTEAFFGQGTRLTVV.

This chain uses TRBV7-9 with TRBJ2-6, with D perhaps given as TRBD1 or TRBD2 (8 bases each). The CDR3 totals 17 residues. Trimming cost V 7 bases and J 3 bases, with 19 bases left between them. Germline V CDR1 and CDR2: SEHNR, FQNEAQ (reference sequence). In DNA form, the CDR3 reads TGTGCCAGCACCTCAGACAGGGGACTAGGTGGGGCCAACGTCCTGACTTTC. This encodes CASTSDRGLGGANVLTF.

This clone showed up just a few times. The CDR3 sequence is CSAWHNEQFF. The CDR3 DNA reads TGCAGTGCATGGCACAATGAGCAGTTCTTC. The chain employs TRBV20-1 and TRBJ2-1; D not certain. Germline CDR1 is DFQATT and CDR2 is SNEGSKA (reference sequence). The germline V and J ends were trimmed by 6 bases and 5 bases, with 5 bases remaining between them. This CDR3 has 10 amino acids.

This rearrangement joins TRBV18 to TRBJ2-3; tentatively, D is TRBD2 (6 bases). CDR3 length equals 13 residues. Deletions cut 3 bases from V and 3 bases from J, with 7 bases between. Germline values: CDR1 KGHSH, CDR2 LQKENI. CDR3 sequence: CASSPLATDTQYF. The CDR3 bases are TGTGCCAGCTCACCGCTAGCGACAGATACGCAGTATTTT.

The chain joins TRBV27 to TRBJ2-1, with a possible D match to TRBD1 (5 bases). This CDR3 is 16 amino acids long. The V and J ends lost 5 bases and 4 bases respectively, with 18 bases between them. Germline loops: CDR1 MNHEY, CDR2 SMNVEV (reference sequence). The CDR3 loop is CASSRNRGATYNEQFF. In nucleotides, the CDR3 is TGTGCCAGCAGTCGGAATAGGGGCGCCACATACAATGAGCAGTTCTTC.

V and J are TRBV29-1 and TRBJ2-7; D ambiguous. V was shortened by 2 bases and J by 6 bases, with 8 bases between the two germline ends. The length of the CDR3 is 11 residues. Germline CDR1 is SQVTM and CDR2 is ANQGSEA. CDR3 loop: CSVENGLEQYF. CDR3 nucleotide sequence: TGCAGCGTTGAAAACGGTCTCGAGCAGTACTTC.

This clone has only one observation. The J gene is TRBJ2-3, the V gene TRBV7-6; 9 positions agree with TRBD2. The germline gives CDR1 SGHVS, CDR2 FNYEAQ. With V trimmed by 7 bases and J by 3 bases, 8 bases remained unmatched. The CDR3 covers 15 residues. The CDR3 loop reads CASTLSGSVTDTQYF. The CDR3 DNA reads as TGTGCCAGCACCCTTAGCGGGAGTGTTACAGATACGCAGTATTTT.

This clone was counted a single time. This chain joins TRBV18 and TRBJ2-3; the D gene is possibly TRBD2 (5 bases). The V end lost 4 bases, the J end lost 2 bases, and 10 bases lay between the germline ends. This CDR3 contains 14 residues. CDR1 is KGHSH, CDR2 LQKENI, per germline. CDR3 protein: CASSRADSTDTQYF. The DNA of the CDR3 is TGTGCCAGCTCACGAGCGGACTCCACAGATACGCAGTATTTT.

This clone showed up just a few times. V and J are TRBV27 and TRBJ1-2, with a weak D call TRBD1 (6 bases). The ends were cut back, 4 bases at V and 3 bases at J, with 12 bases in the middle. This CDR3 region has 14 residues. Germline V lookup: CDR1 MNHEY, CDR2 SMNVEV (reference sequence). For the CDR3, the DNA is TGTGCCAGCAGTTCTCCTGACAGGCACTATGGCTACACCTTC. Translating gives CASSSPDRHYGYTF.